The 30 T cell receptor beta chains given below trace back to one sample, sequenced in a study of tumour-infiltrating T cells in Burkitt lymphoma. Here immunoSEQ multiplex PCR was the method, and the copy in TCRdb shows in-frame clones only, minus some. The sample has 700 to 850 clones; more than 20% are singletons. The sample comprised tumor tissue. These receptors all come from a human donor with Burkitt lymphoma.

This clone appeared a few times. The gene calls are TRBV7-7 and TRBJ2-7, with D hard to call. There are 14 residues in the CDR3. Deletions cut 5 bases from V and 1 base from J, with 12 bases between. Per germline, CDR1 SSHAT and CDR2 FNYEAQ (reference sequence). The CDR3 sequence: CASSPDFGSYEQYF. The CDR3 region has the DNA TGTGCCAGCAGCCCGGATTTCGGGTCCTACGAGCAGTACTTC.

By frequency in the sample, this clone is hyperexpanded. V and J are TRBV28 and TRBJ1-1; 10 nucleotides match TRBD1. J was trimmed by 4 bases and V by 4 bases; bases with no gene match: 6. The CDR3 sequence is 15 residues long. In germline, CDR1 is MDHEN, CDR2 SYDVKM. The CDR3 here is CASSSPRTGGTEAFF. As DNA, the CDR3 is TGTGCCAGCAGTTCTCCCCGGACAGGGGGCACTGAAGCTTTCTTT.

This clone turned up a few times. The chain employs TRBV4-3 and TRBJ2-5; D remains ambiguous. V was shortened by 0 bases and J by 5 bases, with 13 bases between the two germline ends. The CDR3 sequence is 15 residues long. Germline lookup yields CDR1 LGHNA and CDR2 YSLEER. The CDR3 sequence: CASSQDEMTGETQYF. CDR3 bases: TGCGCCAGCAGCCAAGACGAGATGACCGGGGAGACCCAGTACTTC.

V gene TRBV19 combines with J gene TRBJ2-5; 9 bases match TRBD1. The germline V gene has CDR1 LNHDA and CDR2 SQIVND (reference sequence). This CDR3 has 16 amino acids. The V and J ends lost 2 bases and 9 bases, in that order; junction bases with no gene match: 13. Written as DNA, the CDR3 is TGTGCCAGTAGTATAAACCTACAGGGGGCGCATAGTTCCCAGTACTTC. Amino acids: CASSINLQGAHSSQYF.

This chain's CDR3 is CSVGGDSKSEQYF. CDR3 nucleotides: TGCAGCGTTGGAGGGGACAGTAAATCCGAGCAGTACTTC. The chain carries TRBV29-1 and TRBJ2-7, with 7 bases that match TRBD1. V gave up 4 bases and J gave up 6 bases; unmatched junction bases: 9. Germline V gene sequence: CDR1 SQVTM, CDR2 ANQGSEA. This CDR3 is built from 13 residues.

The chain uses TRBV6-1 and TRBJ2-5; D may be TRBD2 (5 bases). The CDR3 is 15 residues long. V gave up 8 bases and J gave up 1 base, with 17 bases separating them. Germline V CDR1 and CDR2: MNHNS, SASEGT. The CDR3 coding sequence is TGTGCCAGCCACGGACGGGGAACAACCCAAGAGACCCAGTACTTC. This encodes CASHGRGTTQETQYF.

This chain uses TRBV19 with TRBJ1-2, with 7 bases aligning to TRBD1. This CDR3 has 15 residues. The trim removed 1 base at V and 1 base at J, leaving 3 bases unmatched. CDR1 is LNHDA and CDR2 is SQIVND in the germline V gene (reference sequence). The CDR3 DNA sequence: TGTGCCAGTAGTATAGTTCACAGGGGTAACTATGGCTACACCTTC. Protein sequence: CASSIVHRGNYGYTF.

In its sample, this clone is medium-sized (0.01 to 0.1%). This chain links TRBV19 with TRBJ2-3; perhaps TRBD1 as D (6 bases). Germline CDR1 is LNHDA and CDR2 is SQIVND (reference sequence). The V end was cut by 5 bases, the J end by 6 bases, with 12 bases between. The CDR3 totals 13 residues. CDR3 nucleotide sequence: TGTGCCAGTAGTGTCGACAGGCCCGATACGCAGTATTTT. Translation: CASSVDRPDTQYF.

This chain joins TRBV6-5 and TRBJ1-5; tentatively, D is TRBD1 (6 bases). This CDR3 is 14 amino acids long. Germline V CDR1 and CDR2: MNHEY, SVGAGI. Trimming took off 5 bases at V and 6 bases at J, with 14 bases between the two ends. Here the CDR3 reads CASSGSGATQPQHF. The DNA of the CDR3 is TGTGCCAGCAGTGGGTCGGGGGCGACTCAGCCCCAGCATTTT.

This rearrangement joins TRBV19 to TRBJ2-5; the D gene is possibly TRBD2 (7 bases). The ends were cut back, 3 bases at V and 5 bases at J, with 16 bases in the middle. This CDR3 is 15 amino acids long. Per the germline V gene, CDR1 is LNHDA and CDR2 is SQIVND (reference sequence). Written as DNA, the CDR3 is TGTGCCAGTAGTATCGACTTGGGGGGGCTCGAGACCCAGTACTTC. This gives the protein CASSIDLGGLETQYF.

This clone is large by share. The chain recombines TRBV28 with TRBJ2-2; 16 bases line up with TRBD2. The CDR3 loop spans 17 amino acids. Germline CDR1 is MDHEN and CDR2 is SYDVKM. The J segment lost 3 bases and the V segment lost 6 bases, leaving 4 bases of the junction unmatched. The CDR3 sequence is CASSGTSGGAHTGELFF. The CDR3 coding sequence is TGTGCCAGCAGCGGGACTAGCGGGGGGGCCCACACCGGGGAGCTGTTTTTT.

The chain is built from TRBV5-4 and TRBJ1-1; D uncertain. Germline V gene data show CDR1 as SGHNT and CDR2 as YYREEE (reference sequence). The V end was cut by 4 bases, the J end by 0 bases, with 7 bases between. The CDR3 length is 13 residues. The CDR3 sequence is CASSLTVNTEAFF. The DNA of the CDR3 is TGTGCCAGCAGCCTTACGGTGAACACTGAAGCTTTCTTT.

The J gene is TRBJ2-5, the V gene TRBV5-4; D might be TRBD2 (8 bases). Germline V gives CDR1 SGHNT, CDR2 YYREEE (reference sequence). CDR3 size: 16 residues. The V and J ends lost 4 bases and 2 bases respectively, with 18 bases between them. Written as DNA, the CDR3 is TGTGCCAGCAGCCCGGGGGGGACAGTGGGTCAAGAGACCCAGTACTTC. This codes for CASSPGGTVGQETQYF.

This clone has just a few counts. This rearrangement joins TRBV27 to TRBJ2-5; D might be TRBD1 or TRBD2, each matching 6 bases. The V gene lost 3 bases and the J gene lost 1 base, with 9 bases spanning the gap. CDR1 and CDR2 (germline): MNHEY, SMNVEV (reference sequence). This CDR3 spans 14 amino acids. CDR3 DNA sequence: TGTGCCAGCAGTTTGGAGGGGGTCCAAGAGACCCAGTACTTC. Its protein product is CASSLEGVQETQYF.

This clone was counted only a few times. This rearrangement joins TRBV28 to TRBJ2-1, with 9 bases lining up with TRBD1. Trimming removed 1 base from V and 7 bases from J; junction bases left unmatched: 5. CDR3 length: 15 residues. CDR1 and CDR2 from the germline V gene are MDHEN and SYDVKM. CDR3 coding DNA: TGTGCCAGCAGTTTATCCGGGACAGGGCTTAATGAGCAGTTCTTC. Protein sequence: CASSLSGTGLNEQFF.

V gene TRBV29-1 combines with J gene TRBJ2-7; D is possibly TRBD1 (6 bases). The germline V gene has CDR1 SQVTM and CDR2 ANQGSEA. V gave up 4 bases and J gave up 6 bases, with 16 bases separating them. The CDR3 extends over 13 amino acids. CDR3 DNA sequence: TGCAGCGTTGGAGGGGACAATAAATCCGAGCAGTACTTC. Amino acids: CSVGGDNKSEQYF.

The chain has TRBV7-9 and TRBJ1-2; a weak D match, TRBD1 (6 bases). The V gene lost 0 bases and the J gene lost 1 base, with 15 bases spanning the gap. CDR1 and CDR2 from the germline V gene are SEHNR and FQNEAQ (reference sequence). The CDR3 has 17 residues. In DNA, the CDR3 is TGTGCCAGCAGCTTAGCATCTCAGGGGCTCCTTAACTATGGCTACACCTTC. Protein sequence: CASSLASQGLLNYGYTF.

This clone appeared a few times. In nucleotides, the CDR3 is TGTGCCAGCAGGGGGCAGACAGATACGCAGTATTTT. Amino acid sequence: CASRGQTDTQYF. The genes are TRBV28 and TRBJ2-3; TRBD1 might be the D (5 bases). In germline, CDR1 is MDHEN, CDR2 SYDVKM. The CDR3 loop spans 12 amino acids. V shed 6 bases and J shed 3 bases, with 7 bases lying between them.

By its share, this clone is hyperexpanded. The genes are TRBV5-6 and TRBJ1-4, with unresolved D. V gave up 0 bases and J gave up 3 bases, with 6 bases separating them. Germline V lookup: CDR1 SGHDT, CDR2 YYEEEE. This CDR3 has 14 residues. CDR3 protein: CASSLAGSNEKLFF. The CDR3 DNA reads TGTGCCAGCAGCTTGGCTGGGTCTAATGAAAAACTGTTTTTT.

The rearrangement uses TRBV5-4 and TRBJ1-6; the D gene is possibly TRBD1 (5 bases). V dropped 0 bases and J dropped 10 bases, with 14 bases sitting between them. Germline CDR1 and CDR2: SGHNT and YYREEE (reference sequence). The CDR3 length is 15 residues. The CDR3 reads CASSLVRGDSSPLHF. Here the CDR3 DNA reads TGTGCCAGCAGCTTGGTTAGGGGTGACAGCTCACCCCTCCACTTT. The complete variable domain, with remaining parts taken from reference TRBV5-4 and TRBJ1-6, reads ETGVTQSPTHLIKTRGQQVTLRCSSQSGHNTVSWYQQALGQGPQFIFQYYREEENGRGNFPPRFSGLQFPNYSSELNVNALELDDSALYLCASSLVRGDSSPLHFGNGTRLTVT.

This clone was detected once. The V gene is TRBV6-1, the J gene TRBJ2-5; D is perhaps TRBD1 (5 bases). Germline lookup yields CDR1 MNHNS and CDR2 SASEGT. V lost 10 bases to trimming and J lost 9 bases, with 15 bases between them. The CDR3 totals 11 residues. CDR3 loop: CATKGWGAQYF. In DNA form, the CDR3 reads TGTGCCACCAAAGGGTGGGGCGCCCAGTACTTC.

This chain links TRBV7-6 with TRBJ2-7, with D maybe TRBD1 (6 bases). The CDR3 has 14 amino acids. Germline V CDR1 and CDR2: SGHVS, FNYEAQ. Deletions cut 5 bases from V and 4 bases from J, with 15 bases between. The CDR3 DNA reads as TGTGCCAGCAGCGCCGAACAGGGTGGGTACGAGCAGTACTTC. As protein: CASSAEQGGYEQYF.

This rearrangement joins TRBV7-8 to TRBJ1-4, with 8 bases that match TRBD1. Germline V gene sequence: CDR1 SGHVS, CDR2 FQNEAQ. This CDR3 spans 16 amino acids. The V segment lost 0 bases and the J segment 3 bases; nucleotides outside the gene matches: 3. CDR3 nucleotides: TGTGCCAGCAGCTTAGCCCGGGACAGGCCTAATGAAAAACTGTTTTTT. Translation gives CASSLARDRPNEKLFF.

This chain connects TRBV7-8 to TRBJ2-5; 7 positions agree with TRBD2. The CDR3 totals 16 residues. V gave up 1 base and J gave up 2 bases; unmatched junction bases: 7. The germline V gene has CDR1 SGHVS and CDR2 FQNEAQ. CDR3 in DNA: TGTGCCAGCAGCTTAGGGGACTACTGGGAACAAGAGACCCAGTACTTC. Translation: CASSLGDYWEQETQYF. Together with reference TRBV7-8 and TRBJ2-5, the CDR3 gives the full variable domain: GAGVSQSPRYKVAKRGQDVALRCDPISGHVSLFWYQQALGQGPEFLTYFQNEAQLDKSGLPSDRFFAERPEGSVSTLKIQRTQQEDSAVYLCASSLGDYWEQETQYFGPGTRLLVL.

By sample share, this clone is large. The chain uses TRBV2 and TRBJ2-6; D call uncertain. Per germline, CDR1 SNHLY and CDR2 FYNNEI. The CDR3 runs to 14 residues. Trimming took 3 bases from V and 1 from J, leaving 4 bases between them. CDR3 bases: TGTGCCAGCAGTGATCAGTCTGGGGCCAACGTCCTGACTTTC. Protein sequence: CASSDQSGANVLTF.

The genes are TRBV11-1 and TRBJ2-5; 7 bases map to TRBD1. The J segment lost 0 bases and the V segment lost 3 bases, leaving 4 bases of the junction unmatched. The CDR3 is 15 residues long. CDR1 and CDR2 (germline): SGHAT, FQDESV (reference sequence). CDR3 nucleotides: TGTGCCAGCAGCTTTAGTCAGGGGGACCAAGAGACCCAGTACTTC. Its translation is CASSFSQGDQETQYF. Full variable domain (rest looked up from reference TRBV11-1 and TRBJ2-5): EAEVAQSPRYKITEKSQAVAFWCDPISGHATLYWYRQILGQGPELLVQFQDESVVDDSQLPKDRFSAERLKGVDSTLKIQPAELGDSAMYLCASSFSQGDQETQYFGPGTRLLVL.

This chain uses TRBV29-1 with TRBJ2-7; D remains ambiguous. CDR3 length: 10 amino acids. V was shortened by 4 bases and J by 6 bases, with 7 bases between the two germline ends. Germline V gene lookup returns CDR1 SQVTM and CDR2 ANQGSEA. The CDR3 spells CSVAGSEQYF. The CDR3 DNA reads TGCAGCGTTGCGGGTTCCGAGCAGTACTTC.

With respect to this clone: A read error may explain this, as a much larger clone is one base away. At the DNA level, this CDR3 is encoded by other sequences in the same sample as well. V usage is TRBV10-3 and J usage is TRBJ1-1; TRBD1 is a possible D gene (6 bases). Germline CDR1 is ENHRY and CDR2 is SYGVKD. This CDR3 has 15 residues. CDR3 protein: CAISENRALNTEAFF. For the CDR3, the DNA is TGTGCCATCAGTGAGAACAGGGCCCTGAACACTGAAGCTTTTTTT.

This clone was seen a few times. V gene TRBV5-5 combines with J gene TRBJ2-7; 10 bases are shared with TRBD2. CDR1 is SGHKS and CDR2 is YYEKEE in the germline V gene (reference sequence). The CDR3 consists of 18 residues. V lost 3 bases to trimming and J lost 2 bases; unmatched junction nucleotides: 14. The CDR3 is CASSWGAGLAGAAYEQYF. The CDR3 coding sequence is TGTGCCAGCAGCTGGGGTGCGGGTCTAGCGGGGGCCGCCTACGAGCAGTACTTC.

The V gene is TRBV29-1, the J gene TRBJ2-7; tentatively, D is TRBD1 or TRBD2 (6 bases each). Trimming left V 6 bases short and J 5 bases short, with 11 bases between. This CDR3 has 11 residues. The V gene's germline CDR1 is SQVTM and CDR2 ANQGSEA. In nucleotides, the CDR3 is TGCAGCGTCGGGGGCGGGGACGAGCAGTACTTC. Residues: CSVGGGDEQYF.